This record covers a single T cell receptor (beta chain). Clones were sequenced by immunoSEQ multiplex PCR, and TCRdb holds only the in-frame ones, with some missing. Of about 500,000 clones in the sample, roughly 80% were seen once. The data belong to a study of shared clonotypes between healthy human individuals. Trimming pared 0 bases from V and 6 bases from J, leaving 6 bases between. The CDR3 spans 12 residues. Germline loops: CDR1 LNHNV, CDR2 YYDKDF (reference sequence). The receptor was derived from a woman between 40 and 50 years old in good health. Some clones in this sample may be carry-over from other donors' samples. Source material: PBMCs. The chain recombines TRBV15 with TRBJ2-7; no clear D. The CDR3 region is CATSRDESEQYF. The CDR3 DNA sequence: TGTGCCACCAGCAGAGATGAATCCGAGCAGTACTTC.